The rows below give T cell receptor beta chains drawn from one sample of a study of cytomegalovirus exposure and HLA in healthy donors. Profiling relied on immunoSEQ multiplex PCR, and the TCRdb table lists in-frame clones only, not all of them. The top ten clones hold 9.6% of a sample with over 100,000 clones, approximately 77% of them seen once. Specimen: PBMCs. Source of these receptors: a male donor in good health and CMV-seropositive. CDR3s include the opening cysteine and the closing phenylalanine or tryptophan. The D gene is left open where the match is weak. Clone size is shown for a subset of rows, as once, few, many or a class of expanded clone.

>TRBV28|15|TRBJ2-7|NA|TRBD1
CASSLPIQGVHEQYF
TGTGCCAGCAGTTTACCAATCCAGGGGGTACACGAGCAGTACTTC
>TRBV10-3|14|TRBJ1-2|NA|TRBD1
CAISETDRAYGYTF
TGTGCCATCAGTGAGACGGACAGGGCCTATGGCTACACCTTC
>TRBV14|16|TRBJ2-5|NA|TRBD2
CASSHTGGLAGETQYF
TGTGCCAGCAGCCACACCGGGGGACTAGCGGGAGAGACCCAGTACTTC
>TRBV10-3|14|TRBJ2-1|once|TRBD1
CAISIQGTYNEQFF
TGTGCCATTTCAATACAGGGGACCTACAATGAGCAGTTCTTC
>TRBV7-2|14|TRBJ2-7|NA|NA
CASSLDQGTYEQYF
TGTGCCAGCAGCTTAGACCAGGGCACCTACGAGCAGTACTTC
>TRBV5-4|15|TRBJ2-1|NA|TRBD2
CASSLAGGSINEQFF
TGTGCCAGCAGCTTGGCGGGAGGATCTATTAATGAGCAGTTCTTC
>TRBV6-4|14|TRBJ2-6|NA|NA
CASSEQAGANVLTF
TGTGCCAGCAGTGAACAGGCTGGGGCCAACGTCCTGACTTTC
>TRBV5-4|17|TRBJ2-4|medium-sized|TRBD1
CASSLGDGTGPKNIQYF
TGTGCCAGCAGCTTGGGTGACGGGACAGGGCCGAAAAACATTCAGTACTTC
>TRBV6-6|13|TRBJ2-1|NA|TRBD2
CASSYQGRDEQFF
TGTGCCAGCAGTTATCAAGGGAGGGATGAGCAGTTCTTC
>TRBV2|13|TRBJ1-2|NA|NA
CASSRRWAEAYTF
TGTGCCAGCAGCCGAAGGTGGGCAGAAGCCTACACCTTC
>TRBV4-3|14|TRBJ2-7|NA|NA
CASSQDRQAYEQYF
TGCGCCAGCAGCCAAGATAGGCAGGCCTACGAGCAGTACTTC
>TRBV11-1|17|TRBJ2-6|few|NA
CASSLAYTGSGANVLTF
TGTGCCAGCAGCTTAGCTTACACAGGATCTGGGGCCAACGTCCTGACTTTC
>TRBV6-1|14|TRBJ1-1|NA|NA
CASNPFAGNTEAFF
TGTGCCAGCAACCCCTTCGCCGGGAACACTGAAGCTTTCTTT
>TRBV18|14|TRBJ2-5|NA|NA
CASSLVLDQETQYF
TGTGCCAGCTCACTTGTCCTAGACCAAGAGACCCAGTACTTC
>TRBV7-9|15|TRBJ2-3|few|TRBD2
CSSSFTGTRKDTQYF
TGTTCCAGCAGCTTTACCGGGACTAGGAAGGATACGCAGTATTTT
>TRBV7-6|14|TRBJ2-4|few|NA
CASSFTGLENIQYF
TGTGCCAGCAGCTTCACGGGACTCGAAAACATTCAGTACTTC
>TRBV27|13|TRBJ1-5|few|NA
CASSFNGNQPQHF
TGTGCCAGCAGTTTTAACGGGAATCAGCCCCAGCATTTT
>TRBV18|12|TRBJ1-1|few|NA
CASSRAGATAFF
TGTGCCAGCTCCCGGGCAGGGGCGACAGCTTTCTTT
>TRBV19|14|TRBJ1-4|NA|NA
CASSPPTTSEKLFF
TGTGCCAGTAGTCCGCCGACAACGAGCGAAAAACTGTTTTTT
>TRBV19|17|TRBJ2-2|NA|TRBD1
CASSVTRDRGRTGELFF
TGTGCCAGTAGTGTCACCCGGGACAGGGGGCGAACCGGGGAGCTGTTTTTT
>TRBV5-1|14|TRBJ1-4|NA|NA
CASSPDSRNEKLFF
TGCGCCAGCAGCCCGGACAGCCGCAATGAAAAACTGTTTTTT
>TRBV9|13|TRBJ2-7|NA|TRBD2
CASSASGRREQYF
TGTGCCAGCAGCGCTAGCGGGAGACGCGAGCAGTACTTC
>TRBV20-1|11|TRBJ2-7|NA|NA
CSVTRSYEQYF
TGCAGTGTAACGAGATCCTACGAGCAGTACTTC
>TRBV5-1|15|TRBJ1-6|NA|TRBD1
CASSHGQDGGSPLHF
TGCGCCAGCAGCCATGGACAGGATGGAGGTTCACCCCTCCACTTT
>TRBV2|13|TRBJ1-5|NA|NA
CASSGFSNQPQHF
TGTGCCAGCTCAGGGTTTAGCAATCAGCCCCAGCATTTT
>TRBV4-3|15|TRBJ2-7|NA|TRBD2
CASSQGRSGGYEQYF
TGCGCCAGCAGCCAAGGGCGAAGCGGGGGATACGAGCAGTACTTC
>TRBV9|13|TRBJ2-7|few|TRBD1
CASSVGTGSEQYF
TGTGCCAGCAGCGTGGGGACAGGGAGTGAGCAGTACTTC
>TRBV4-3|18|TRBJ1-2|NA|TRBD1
CASSQDASLQGVNYGYTF
TGCGCCAGCAGCCAAGATGCCTCGCTACAGGGGGTTAACTATGGCTACACCTTC
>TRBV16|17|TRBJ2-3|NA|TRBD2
CASSRPVREEGPDTQYF
TGTGCCAGCAGCCGACCTGTACGGGAGGAGGGGCCAGATACGCAGTATTTT
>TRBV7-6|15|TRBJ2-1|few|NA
CASSFSGNSYNEQFF
TGTGCCAGCAGCTTTAGCGGAAATTCCTACAATGAGCAGTTCTTC
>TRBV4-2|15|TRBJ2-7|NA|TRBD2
CASSQGDSGIYEQYF
TGTGCCAGCAGCCAAGGAGATAGCGGGATCTACGAGCAGTACTTC
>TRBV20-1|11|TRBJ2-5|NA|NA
CSAREDNEQYF
TGCAGTGCTAGAGAAGACAATGAGCAGTACTTC
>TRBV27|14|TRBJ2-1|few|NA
CASSDVWGGNEQFF
TGTGCCAGCAGTGACGTCTGGGGCGGAAATGAGCAGTTCTTC
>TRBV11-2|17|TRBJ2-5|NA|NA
CASSLNSIQGRAETQYF
TGTGCCAGCAGCCTTAATTCCATTCAGGGGCGGGCTGAGACCCAGTACTTC
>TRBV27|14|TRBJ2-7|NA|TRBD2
CASSLLGREGEQYF
TGTGCCAGCAGTTTGCTCGGCCGGGAGGGCGAGCAGTACTTC
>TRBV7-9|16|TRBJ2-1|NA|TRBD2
CASSLGGLAGEDEQFF
TGTGCCAGCAGCTTAGGGGGACTAGCGGGAGAGGATGAGCAGTTCTTC
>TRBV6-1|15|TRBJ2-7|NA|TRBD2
CASSSLADRFYEQYF
TGTGCCAGCAGTTCACTAGCGGATCGTTTCTACGAGCAGTACTTC
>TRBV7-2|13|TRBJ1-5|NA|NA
CASSLSVNQPQHF
TGTGCCAGCAGCTTATCGGTTAATCAGCCCCAGCATTTT
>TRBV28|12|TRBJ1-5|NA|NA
CASPNSNQPQHF
TGTGCCAGCCCTAATAGCAATCAGCCCCAGCATTTT
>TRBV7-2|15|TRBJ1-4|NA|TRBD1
CASSWTGRVNEKLFF
TGTGCCAGCAGCTGGACAGGGAGGGTGAATGAAAAACTGTTTTTT
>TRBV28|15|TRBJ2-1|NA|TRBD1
CASSTPGTGRNEQFF
TGTGCCAGCAGTACTCCCGGGACAGGGAGGAATGAGCAGTTCTTC
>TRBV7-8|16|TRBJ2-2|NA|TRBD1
CASSLVRDRGTGELFF
TGTGCCAGCAGCTTAGTTCGGGACAGGGGGACCGGGGAGCTGTTTTTT
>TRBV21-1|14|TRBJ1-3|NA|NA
CASSDRGSGNTIYF
TGTGCCAGCAGCGACCGGGGTTCTGGAAACACCATATATTTT
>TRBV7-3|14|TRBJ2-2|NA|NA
CASRLAINTGELFF
TGTGCCAGCAGGCTAGCGATTAACACCGGGGAGCTGTTTTTT
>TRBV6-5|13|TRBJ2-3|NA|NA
CASSYRNRDTQYF
TGTGCCAGCAGTTACCGAAACAGAGATACGCAGTATTTT
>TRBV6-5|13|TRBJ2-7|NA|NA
CASSYATAYEQYF
TGTGCCAGCAGTTACGCGACAGCGTACGAGCAGTACTTC
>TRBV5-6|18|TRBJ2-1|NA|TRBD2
CASSPTGLAKGQYGEQFF
TGTGCCAGCAGCCCAACGGGACTAGCGAAAGGACAATATGGTGAGCAGTTCTTC
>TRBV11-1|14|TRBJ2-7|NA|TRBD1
CASSIDRGRYEQYF
TGTGCCAGCAGCATAGACAGGGGTCGGTACGAGCAGTACTTC
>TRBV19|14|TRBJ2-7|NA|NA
CASSSQVLGHEQYF
TGTGCCAGTAGTTCGCAGGTTCTGGGGCACGAGCAGTACTTC
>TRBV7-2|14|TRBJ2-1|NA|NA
CASSPHSSYNEQFF
TGTGCCAGCAGCCCCCACAGCTCCTACAATGAGCAGTTCTTC
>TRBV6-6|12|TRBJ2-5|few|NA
CASSHREYEQYF
TGTGCCAGCAGCCACAGGGAGTATGAGCAGTACTTC
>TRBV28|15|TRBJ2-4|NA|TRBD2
CASSFSGTTKNIQYF
TGTGCCAGCAGCTTCTCCGGGACTACCAAAAACATTCAGTACTTC
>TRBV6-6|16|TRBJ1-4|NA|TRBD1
CASSYGGTGTNEKLFF
TGTGCCAGCAGTTACGGGGGGACAGGAACAAATGAAAAACTGTTTTTT